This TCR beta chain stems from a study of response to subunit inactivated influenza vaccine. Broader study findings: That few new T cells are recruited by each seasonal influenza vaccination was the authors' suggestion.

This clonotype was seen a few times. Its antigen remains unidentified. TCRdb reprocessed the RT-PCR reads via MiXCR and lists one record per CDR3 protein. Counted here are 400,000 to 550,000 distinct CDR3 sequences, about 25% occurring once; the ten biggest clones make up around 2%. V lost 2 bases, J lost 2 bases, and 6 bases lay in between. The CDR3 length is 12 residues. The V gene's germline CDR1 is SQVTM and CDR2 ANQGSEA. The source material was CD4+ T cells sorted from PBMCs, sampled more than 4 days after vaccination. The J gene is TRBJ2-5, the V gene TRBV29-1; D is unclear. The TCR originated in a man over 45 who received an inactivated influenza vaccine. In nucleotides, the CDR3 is TGCAGCGTTGAACGGTGGCAAGAGACCCAGTACTTC. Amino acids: CSVERWQETQYF.